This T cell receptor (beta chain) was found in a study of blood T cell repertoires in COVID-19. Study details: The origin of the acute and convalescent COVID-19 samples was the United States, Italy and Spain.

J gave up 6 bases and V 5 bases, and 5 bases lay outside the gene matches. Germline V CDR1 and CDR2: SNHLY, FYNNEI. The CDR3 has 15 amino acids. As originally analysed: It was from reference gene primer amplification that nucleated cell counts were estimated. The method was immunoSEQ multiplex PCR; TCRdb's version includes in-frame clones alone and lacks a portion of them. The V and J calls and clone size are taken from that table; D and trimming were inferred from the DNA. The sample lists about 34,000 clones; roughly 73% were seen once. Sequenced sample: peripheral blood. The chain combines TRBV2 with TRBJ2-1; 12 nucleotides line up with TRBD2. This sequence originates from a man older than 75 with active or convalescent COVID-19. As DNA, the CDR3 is TGTGCCAGCAGTCGCAAGACTAGCGGGAGCAATGAGCAGTTCTTC. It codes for CASSRKTSGSNEQFF.